The 10 T cell receptor beta chains in this list originate from one sample, sequenced in a study of cytomegalovirus exposure and HLA in healthy donors. 13 Jbeta primers and 60 Vbeta primers were used for the PCR. Generated by immunoSEQ multiplex PCR, the TCRdb table keeps only in-frame clones and is missing some. The sample shows about 110,000 clones, less than 85% of them seen only once. The sample comprised PBMCs. The receptors stem from a man aged 55-75 years in good health and CMV-seronegative.

The chain combines TRBV29-1 with TRBJ2-5; D is ambiguous. V dropped 4 bases and J dropped 5 bases, with 11 bases sitting between them. Per the germline V gene, CDR1 is SQVTM and CDR2 is ANQGSEA. The CDR3 runs to 12 residues. CDR3: CSVGGVRETQYF. In DNA form, the CDR3 reads TGCAGCGTTGGCGGAGTCCGGGAGACCCAGTACTTC.

The chain links TRBV19 to TRBJ2-1, with 15 positions matching TRBD2. Germline V lookup: CDR1 LNHDA, CDR2 SQIVND (reference sequence). The ends lost 6 bases at V and 4 bases at J; junction bases unmatched: 1. The CDR3 is 15 residues long. The DNA for the CDR3 is TGTGCCAGTAGGGGACTAGCGGGGGGTTACAATGAGCAGTTCTTC. Encoded protein: CASRGLAGGYNEQFF.

The chain links TRBV12-5 to TRBJ2-5; D might be TRBD2 (7 bases). The CDR3 runs to 19 residues. The germline V gene encodes CDR1 LGHNT and CDR2 FRNRAP. The V gene lost 0 bases and the J gene lost 5 bases, with 25 bases spanning the gap. The CDR3 region is CASGLVRDGGGPLRETQYF. As DNA, the CDR3 is TGTGCTAGTGGTTTGGTACGAGATGGCGGGGGCCCTCTACGGGAGACCCAGTACTTC.

This clone was seen once. This chain uses TRBV9 with TRBJ1-2; D is ambiguous. The V end lost 0 bases, the J end lost 2 bases, and 5 bases lay between the germline ends. The CDR3 sequence is 13 residues long. CDR1 is SGDLS and CDR2 is YYNGEE in the germline V gene. The CDR3 DNA is TGTGCCAGCAGCGTAGAACAGAACTATGGCTACACCTTC. It is translated as CASSVEQNYGYTF.

The chain joins TRBV27 to TRBJ2-2; D gene unclear. The CDR3 has 13 amino acids. The V and J ends lost 5 bases and 9 bases respectively, with 13 bases between them. CDR1 is MNHEY, CDR2 SMNVEV, per germline (reference sequence). CDR3 residues: CASSNLSVRELFF. CDR3 coding DNA: TGTGCCAGCAGTAATTTGTCGGTCCGGGAGCTGTTTTTT.

Only a few counts were recorded for this clone. At the DNA level, this CDR3 is encoded by other sequences in the same sample as well. The chain uses TRBV7-9 and TRBJ2-7; D is perhaps TRBD1 (5 bases). The CDR3 is 14 amino acids. V was trimmed by 5 bases and J by 0 bases, leaving 11 bases between them. Germline loops: CDR1 SEHNR, CDR2 FQNEAQ (reference sequence). The DNA of the CDR3 is TGTGCCAGCAGCACTCGACAGAGCTCCTACGAGCAGTACTTC. It codes for CASSTRQSSYEQYF. Combining the CDR3 with reference TRBV7-9 and TRBJ2-7 gives the whole variable domain DTGVSQNPRHKITKRGQNVTFRCDPISEHNRLYWYRQTLGQGPEFLTYFQNEAQLEKSRLLSDRFSAERPKGSFSTLEIQRTEQGDSAMYLCASSTRQSSYEQYFGPGTRLTVT.

This clone was seen only a few times. The rearrangement links TRBV11-1 to TRBJ1-6; 9 bases align to TRBD1. V was pared by 3 bases and J by 9 bases, with 6 bases of the junction left unmatched. Germline assignment: CDR1 SGHAT and CDR2 FQDESV (reference sequence). The CDR3 consists of 15 residues. DNA of the CDR3: TGTGCCAGCAGCTTGTTCCGGGACAGGGTTTCACCCCTCCACTTT. This sequence encodes CASSLFRDRVSPLHF.

A note on this clone: Other DNA sequences of this sample code for an identical CDR3. The chain employs TRBV30 and TRBJ2-7, with 7 bases matching TRBD1. Germline assignment: CDR1 GTSNPN and CDR2 SVGIG (reference sequence). This CDR3 contains 12 residues. V lost 1 base, J lost 3 bases, and 0 bases stayed unmatched. CDR3 amino acids: CAWSGQGYEQYF. The CDR3 region has the DNA TGTGCCTGGAGTGGACAGGGCTACGAGCAGTACTTC.

The V and J genes are TRBV10-3 and TRBJ2-1; 12 nucleotides align to TRBD1. CDR3 length: 16 amino acids. From germline, CDR1 is ENHRY and CDR2 SYGVKD. J lost 6 bases, V lost 3 bases, and 6 bases had no gene match. CDR3: CAISEEGQGASNEQFF. The DNA of the CDR3 is TGTGCCATCAGTGAAGAGGGACAGGGGGCCAGCAATGAGCAGTTCTTC.

This clone has a handful of counts. The chain couples TRBV2 to TRBJ1-3; no clear D. The CDR3 runs 15 residues. With 6 bases removed from V and 0 bases from J, the gap between germline ends came to 12 bases. The germline V gene encodes CDR1 SNHLY and CDR2 FYNNEI. In nucleotides, the CDR3 is TGTGCCAGCAGCCCCGGGAAACTCTCTGGAAACACCATATATTTT. It is translated as CASSPGKLSGNTIYF.